The 20 T cell receptor beta chains listed next were all sequenced from one sample in a study of blood T cell repertoires in COVID-19. Using immunoSEQ multiplex PCR, the repertoire was profiled, and TCRdb retains in-frame clones only, with some absent. The data contain some 87,000 clones, about 81% of them singletons. Sample: peripheral blood. These receptor sequences come from a human donor in a cohort sampled during active COVID-19.

This clone was seen only once. The gene calls are TRBV27 and TRBJ1-2; 7 bases fit TRBD1. From germline, CDR1 is MNHEY and CDR2 SMNVEV (reference sequence). This CDR3 comprises 14 residues. After removal of 6 bases from V and 8 bases from J, the junction contained 12 bases not matched to a gene. The CDR3 sequence: CASSRTGTVGGYTF. CDR3 sequence (DNA): TGTGCCAGCAGCCGAACAGGGACAGTCGGAGGCTACACCTTC.

The gene calls are TRBV7-2 and TRBJ2-5; TRBD2 is a possible D gene (7 bases). The CDR3 contains 14 residues. The germline gives CDR1 SGHTA, CDR2 FQGNSA. V dropped 0 bases and J dropped 7 bases, with 12 bases sitting between them. The CDR3 loop is CASSLAGGPGTQYF. The CDR3 bases are TGTGCCAGCAGCTTAGCGGGGGGGCCAGGGACCCAGTACTTC.

The rearrangement joins TRBV5-5 to TRBJ1-4, with a weak D call TRBD1 (5 bases). CDR1 SGHKS and CDR2 YYEKEE come from the germline V gene (reference sequence). This CDR3 contains 16 residues. Trimming removed 4 bases from V and 8 bases from J, with 21 bases in between. For the CDR3, the DNA is TGTGCCAGCAGCGATCCTATCGGGACTCGCCGGGAAAAACTGTTTTTT. Protein product: CASSDPIGTRREKLFF.

This chain links TRBV5-6 with TRBJ2-1, with 12 bases that match TRBD2. Looked up from germline, CDR1 is SGHDT and CDR2 is YYEEEE. The J segment lost 9 bases and the V segment lost 2 bases, leaving 0 bases of the junction unmatched. The CDR3 has 13 amino acids. The DNA of the CDR3 is TGTGCCAGCAGCTTACTAGCGGGGGGTGAGCAGTTCTTC. Translating it yields CASSLLAGGEQFF. Full variable domain (rest looked up from reference TRBV5-6 and TRBJ2-1): DAGVTQSPTHLIKTRGQQVTLRCSPKSGHDTVSWYQQALGQGPQFIFQYYEEEERQRGNFPDRFSGHQFPNYSSELNVNALLLGDSALYLCASSLLAGGEQFFGPGTRLTVL.

The chain recombines TRBV7-9 with TRBJ2-3; D is possibly TRBD2 (6 bases). Germline assignment: CDR1 SEHNR and CDR2 FQNEAQ (reference sequence). The V and J ends lost 5 bases and 2 bases respectively, with 26 bases between them. The CDR3 spans 19 residues. The CDR3 DNA follows: TGTGCCAGCAGCCAACTCTTTTTTAGCCCCGGGAGACCCACAGATACGCAGTATTTT. This gives the protein CASSQLFFSPGRPTDTQYF.

The chain links TRBV27 to TRBJ1-2; the match to TRBD1 covers 12 bases. J gave up 8 bases and V 5 bases, and 9 bases lay outside the gene matches. The CDR3 loop spans 15 amino acids. Per the germline V gene, CDR1 is MNHEY and CDR2 is SMNVEV (reference sequence). Here the CDR3 DNA reads TGTGCCAGCAGTGAGTCCGGGACAGGGGGCCGCGGCTACACCTTC. It encodes CASSESGTGGRGYTF.

The chain has TRBV28 and TRBJ1-6; 8 bases map to TRBD1. The CDR3 extends over 15 amino acids. Trimming at V came to 8 bases and at J to 7 bases, leaving 10 bases not matched to a gene. Germline V CDR1 and CDR2: MDHEN, SYDVKM. The CDR3 sequence is CASYSRQGLNSPLHF. CDR3 DNA: TGTGCCAGCTACTCAAGACAGGGGCTGAATTCACCCCTCCACTTT. The variable domain in full, with the rest retrieved from reference TRBV28 and TRBJ1-6, is DVKVTQSSRYLVKRTGEKVFLECVQDMDHENMFWYRQDPGLGLRLIYFSYDVKMKEKGDIPEGYSVSREKKERFSLILESASTNQTSMYLCASYSRQGLNSPLHFGNGTRLTVT.

The chain links TRBV6-2 or TRBV6-3 to TRBJ2-7; D possibly corresponds to TRBD2 (6 bases). Trimming stripped 5 bases from V and 3 bases from J, with 17 bases between. Germline values: CDR1 MNHEY, CDR2 SVGEGT. This CDR3 comprises 15 residues. The CDR3 DNA reads TGTGCCAGCAGTGACAACGCCGGACTACGCTACGAGCAGTACTTC. As protein: CASSDNAGLRYEQYF.

Here the CDR3 reads CASSEPGQYNSPLHF. CDR3 nucleotides: TGTGCCAGCAGTGAGCCAGGACAGTATAATTCACCCCTCCACTTT. The gene calls are TRBV6-1 and TRBJ1-6, with D perhaps matching TRBD1 (6 bases). Germline V gives CDR1 MNHNS, CDR2 SASEGT. The CDR3 contains 15 residues. Trimming shortened V by 3 bases and J by 4 bases, and 10 bases separated the two germline ends.

The chain joins TRBV30 to TRBJ2-3, with no clear D. Trimming pared 3 bases from V and 6 bases from J, leaving 7 bases between. The CDR3 is made up of 11 amino acids. The germline V gene has CDR1 GTSNPN and CDR2 SVGIG (reference sequence). The CDR3 DNA is TGTGCCTGGAGGAGGTCCGATACGCAGTATTTT. Translated, it gives CAWRRSDTQYF. Full variable domain (rest looked up from reference TRBV30 and TRBJ2-3): SQTIHQWPATLVQPVGSPLSLECTVEGTSNPNLYWYRQAAGRGLQLLFYSVGIGQISSEVPQNLSASRPQDRQFILSSKKLLLSDSGFYLCAWRRSDTQYFGPGTRLTVL.

V gene TRBV3-1 (or the pseudogene TRBV3-2) combines with J gene TRBJ1-3, with 9 nucleotides matching TRBD1. CDR3 length equals 15 residues. The ends lost 3 bases at V and 0 bases at J; junction bases unmatched: 0. CDR1 LGHDT and CDR2 YNNKEL come from the germline V gene (reference sequence). Written as DNA, the CDR3 is TGTGCCAGCAGCCAGACAGGGGGCTCTGGAAACACCATATATTTT. Its translation is CASSQTGGSGNTIYF.

This chain's CDR3 is CASSFRRSSYNSPLHF. DNA of the CDR3: TGTGCCAGCAGCTTTAGGAGGAGCTCCTATAATTCACCCCTCCACTTT. The gene calls are TRBV7-2 and TRBJ1-6; D gene ambiguous. The CDR3 sequence is 16 residues long. CDR1 and CDR2 (germline): SGHTA, FQGNSA. Trimming took 3 bases from V and 0 from J, leaving 9 bases between them. Together with reference TRBV7-2 and TRBJ1-6, the CDR3 gives the full variable domain: GAGVSQSPSNKVTEKGKDVELRCDPISGHTALYWYRQSLGQGLEFLIYFQGNSAPDKSGLPSDRFSAERTGGSVSTLTIQRTQQEDSAVYLCASSFRRSSYNSPLHFGNGTRLTVT.

J is TRBJ1-3 and V is TRBV7-8; D remains unclear. Looked up from germline, CDR1 is SGHVS and CDR2 is FQNEAQ. V lost 2 bases and J lost 2, with 7 bases in between. The CDR3 has 14 amino acids. The CDR3 nucleotides are TGTGCCAGCAGCTTACGGGGAACTGGAAACACCATATATTTT. Encoded protein: CASSLRGTGNTIYF. The variable domain in full, completed from reference TRBV7-8 and TRBJ1-3, reads GAGVSQSPRYKVAKRGQDVALRCDPISGHVSLFWYQQALGQGPEFLTYFQNEAQLDKSGLPSDRFFAERPEGSVSTLKIQRTQQEDSAVYLCASSLRGTGNTIYFGEGSWLTVV.

V usage is TRBV5-1 and J usage is TRBJ1-6; 7 nucleotides match TRBD1. CDR1 is SGHRS and CDR2 is YFSETQ in the germline V gene. V dropped 4 bases and J dropped 6; count of bases not matched to a gene: 4. There are 14 residues in the CDR3. Here the CDR3 DNA reads TGCGCCAGCAGCAAGGGACAGTCTAATTCACCCCTCCACTTT. Its translation: CASSKGQSNSPLHF.

In its sample, this clone was seen once. The chain joins TRBV4-1 to TRBJ2-3; no reliable D call. Trimming took 6 bases from V and 9 from J, leaving 19 bases between them. Germline V lookup: CDR1 MGHRA, CDR2 YSYEKL. The CDR3 spans 14 residues. CDR3 sequence: CASSPLSPPRTQYF. CDR3 sequence (DNA): TGCGCCAGCAGTCCCCTGAGCCCGCCGAGAACGCAGTATTTT.

On this clone: The same CDR3 also results from other DNA sequences found in this sample. This sequence joins TRBV2 and TRBJ1-4; D not resolved. Germline values: CDR1 SNHLY, CDR2 FYNNEI. CDR3 length equals 13 residues. V shed 6 bases and J shed 4 bases, with 9 bases lying between them. The CDR3: CASRAGLNEKLFF. CDR3 DNA: TGTGCCAGCAGGGCTGGACTTAATGAAAAACTGTTTTTT.

The CDR3: CASSRDRGRETQYF. The CDR3 DNA follows: TGTGCCAGTAGTAGGGACAGGGGGAGGGAGACCCAGTACTTC. This chain joins TRBV19 and TRBJ2-5; 11 bases fit TRBD1. The CDR3 runs 14 residues. Per the germline V gene, CDR1 is LNHDA and CDR2 is SQIVND (reference sequence). V trimming: 4 bases; J trimming: 5 bases; junction bases outside the gene matches: 3. The full variable domain, with the rest looked up from reference TRBV19 and TRBJ2-5, is DGGITQSPKYLFRKEGQNVTLSCEQNLNHDAMYWYRQDPGQGLRLIYYSQIVNDFQKGDIAEGYSVSREKKESFPLTVTSAQKNPTAFYLCASSRDRGRETQYFGPGTRLLVL.

This clone qualifies as medium-sized. The chain links TRBV7-9 to TRBJ2-3, with D perhaps TRBD2 (6 bases). V was clipped by 3 bases and J by 6 bases, with 10 bases between them. Germline V gives CDR1 SEHNR, CDR2 FQNEAQ (reference sequence). The CDR3 length is 13 residues. DNA for the CDR3: TGTGCCAGCAGCTTGGAGGCGGGGGATACGCAGTATTTT. Amino acids: CASSLEAGDTQYF.

This chain uses TRBV6-6 with TRBJ1-3; D is ambiguous. Trimming shortened V by 5 bases and J by 0 bases, and 17 bases separated the two germline ends. This CDR3 has 17 residues. Germline CDR1 is MNHNY and CDR2 is SVGAGI (reference sequence). The CDR3 DNA sequence: TGTGCCAGCAGTCCCCGTCACGCGGTCTACTCTGGAAACACCATATATTTT. Protein product: CASSPRHAVYSGNTIYF.

The chain employs TRBV4-1 and TRBJ1-1; the D gene is possibly TRBD1 (6 bases). Trimming left V 2 bases short and J 0 bases short, with 13 bases between. CDR3 length: 16 amino acids. Germline CDR1 reads MGHRA; CDR2 reads YSYEKL. CDR3 DNA: TGCGCCAGCAGCCAATTTTTTACAGGGCTGAACACTGAAGCTTTCTTT. This codes for CASSQFFTGLNTEAFF.